The 23 T cell receptor beta chains below come from one sample, sequenced in a study of control samples from healthy donors and cancer patients. Method: immunoSEQ multiplex PCR; TCRdb's copy keeps in-frame clones and lacks some. Counted here are 100,000 to 150,000 clones, over 85% occurring once; the ten biggest clones make up 6.5% to 9.5%. What was sequenced was PBMCs. These receptors were taken from a man in his forties or fifties with head and neck cancer.

J is TRBJ1-2 and V is TRBV29-1; D remains unclear. Trimming pared 3 bases from V and 8 bases from J, leaving 10 bases between. The germline CDR1 and CDR2 sequences are SQVTM and ANQGSEA. The length of the CDR3 is 11 residues. The CDR3 bases are TGCAGCGTTGATGGTAACTTAGGCTACACCTTC. Translation: CSVDGNLGYTF.

The chain carries TRBV27 and TRBJ2-3, with D possibly called TRBD1 or TRBD2 (5 bases each). Germline-derived CDR1 and CDR2 are MNHEY and SMNVEV (reference sequence). This CDR3 comprises 12 residues. V was clipped by 2 bases and J by 12 bases, with 12 bases between them. The CDR3 is CASSLSRGPQYF. The CDR3, as DNA: TGTGCCAGCAGTTTAAGCCGGGGCCCTCAGTATTTT.

The genes are TRBV5-5 and TRBJ1-5; D possibly corresponds to TRBD1 (5 bases). Germline CDR1 SGHKS, CDR2 YYEKEE (reference sequence). The CDR3 is made up of 14 amino acids. V gave up 2 bases and J gave up 3 bases, with 9 bases separating them. The CDR3 protein is CASSFGTFNQPQHF. The CDR3 DNA reads TGTGCCAGCAGCTTCGGGACCTTCAATCAGCCCCAGCATTTT.

This sequence joins TRBV19 and TRBJ2-1, with TRBD2 matching over 12 bases. V dropped 5 bases and J dropped 4; count of bases not matched to a gene: 3. The CDR3 is made up of 15 amino acids. Germline loops: CDR1 LNHDA, CDR2 SQIVND (reference sequence). DNA for the CDR3: TGTGCCAGTAGTCTAGCGGGGGGGTTATACAATGAGCAGTTCTTC. It codes for CASSLAGGLYNEQFF. Combining the CDR3 with reference TRBV19 and TRBJ2-1 gives the whole variable domain DGGITQSPKYLFRKEGQNVTLSCEQNLNHDAMYWYRQDPGQGLRLIYYSQIVNDFQKGDIAEGYSVSREKKESFPLTVTSAQKNPTAFYLCASSLAGGLYNEQFFGPGTRLTVL.

This clone was seen only once. The rearrangement uses TRBV4-1 and TRBJ2-7, with 8 bases fitting TRBD1. Germline trimming cut 3 bases from V and 0 bases from J; bases unmatched to any gene: 7. This CDR3 contains 16 residues. Germline V gene data show CDR1 as MGHRA and CDR2 as YSYEKL. The CDR3 reads CASSQQDRASSYEQYF. CDR3 sequence (DNA): TGCGCCAGCAGCCAGCAGGACAGGGCGAGCTCCTACGAGCAGTACTTC.

V is TRBV10-1 and J is TRBJ2-1; D is undetermined. Trimming removed 1 base from V and 0 bases from J, with 10 bases in between. Germline V gene data show CDR1 as WNHNN and CDR2 as SYGVQD (reference sequence). The CDR3 is 16 amino acids. CDR3 amino acids: CASSEFTKSSYNEQFF. Written as DNA, the CDR3 is TGCGCCAGCAGTGAGTTCACTAAGAGCTCCTACAATGAGCAGTTCTTC.

This clone was observed a single time. The CDR3 DNA reads as TGTGCCAGCAGCCCACCGGGACTAGCGGGACGAGAGACCCAGTACTTC. Residues: CASSPPGLAGRETQYF. The chain couples TRBV7-9 to TRBJ2-5, with TRBD2 matching over 13 bases. CDR3 size: 16 residues. Trimming cost V 5 bases and J 4 bases; bases outside gene matches: 7. The germline gives CDR1 SEHNR, CDR2 FQNEAQ (reference sequence). The full variable domain, its missing parts supplied by reference TRBV7-9 and TRBJ2-5, is DTGVSQNPRHKITKRGQNVTFRCDPISEHNRLYWYRQTLGQGPEFLTYFQNEAQLEKSRLLSDRFSAERPKGSFSTLEIQRTEQGDSAMYLCASSPPGLAGRETQYFGPGTRLLVL.

The chain has TRBV7-3 and TRBJ1-1; TRBD1 aligns across 8 bases. The germline V gene encodes CDR1 SGHTA and CDR2 FQGTGA. V was pared by 5 bases and J by 4 bases, with 3 bases of the junction left unmatched. The CDR3 sequence is 13 residues long. CDR3 bases: TGTGCCAGCAGCGCCACAGGGGGCACTGAAGCTTTCTTT. Residues: CASSATGGTEAFF.

This clone was recorded only once. The chain recombines TRBV18 with TRBJ1-4; TRBD1 is a possible D gene (5 bases). V dropped 9 bases and J dropped 0 bases, with 8 bases sitting between them. CDR3 length: 13 amino acids. CDR1 is KGHSH and CDR2 is LQKENI in the germline V gene. The CDR3 coding sequence is TGTGCCAGTACGACAGCAACTAATGAAAAACTGTTTTTT. It translates to CASTTATNEKLFF.

The chain has TRBV27 and TRBJ2-7; 12 nucleotides align to TRBD1. Trimming took 6 bases from V and 6 from J; bases not matched to a gene: 6. Germline CDR1 and CDR2: MNHEY and SMNVEV (reference sequence). The CDR3 has 14 amino acids. The CDR3 spells CASSLGDRGLEQYF. CDR3 sequence (DNA): TGTGCCAGCAGCCTCGGGGACAGGGGGCTCGAGCAGTACTTC.

The chain is built from TRBV5-8 and TRBJ1-1; D is unresolved. The CDR3 is made up of 11 amino acids. Trimming cost V 0 bases and J 6 bases, with 3 bases left between them. From germline, CDR1 is SGHTS and CDR2 YDEGEE. This chain's CDR3 is CASSLDPEAFF. In DNA form, the CDR3 reads TGTGCCAGCAGCTTGGACCCTGAAGCTTTCTTT.

V usage is TRBV6-1 and J usage is TRBJ2-3; D is uncertain. CDR3 size: 14 residues. Germline loops: CDR1 MNHNS, CDR2 SASEGT. Trimming removed 0 bases from V and 4 bases from J, with 8 bases in between. The CDR3 DNA reads TGTGCCAGCAGTGAAGCGGGAAGGTCAGATACGCAGTATTTT. It is translated as CASSEAGRSDTQYF.

The V call is TRBV7-8, the J call TRBJ1-3; D unclear. This CDR3 has 18 amino acids. Germline V gene lookup returns CDR1 SGHVS and CDR2 FQNEAQ. The germline V and J ends were trimmed by 2 bases and 3 bases, with 20 bases remaining between them. CDR3 DNA sequence: TGTGCCAGCAGCTTATCCAGGACCCCCGTTATAGGTGGAAACACCATATATTTT. This codes for CASSLSRTPVIGGNTIYF.

This chain connects TRBV10-3 to TRBJ1-1, with D unclear. Deletions cut 0 bases from V and 6 bases from J, with 5 bases between. The CDR3 sequence is 12 residues long. Per germline, CDR1 ENHRY and CDR2 SYGVKD. The CDR3 protein is CAISESAAEAFF. The CDR3 DNA reads as TGTGCCATCAGTGAGTCAGCCGCTGAAGCTTTCTTT.

The chain employs TRBV9 and TRBJ1-6, with a weak D call TRBD1 (5 bases). This CDR3 has 18 residues. V lost 0 bases and J 7 bases, leaving 20 bases between the germline ends. The V gene's germline CDR1 is SGDLS and CDR2 YYNGEE. CDR3 coding DNA: TGTGCCAGCAGCGTAGGTGTGGGGCGCGTTTCCCCCAATTCACCCCTCCACTTT. Protein sequence: CASSVGVGRVSPNSPLHF.

The CDR3 loop reads CASSSEGRGQYF. CDR3 in DNA: TGTGCCAGCAGTTCAGAGGGTCGGGGGCAGTACTTC. V is TRBV12-3 or TRBV12-4 and J is TRBJ2-7; possible D gene TRBD2, 5 bases. Trimming stripped 4 bases from V and 9 bases from J, with 13 bases between. The CDR3 is made up of 12 amino acids.

V is TRBV12-3 or TRBV12-4 and J is TRBJ2-1, with D unclear. CDR3 length: 13 amino acids. Trimming took off 3 bases at V and 8 bases at J, with 11 bases between the two ends. The CDR3 region is CASSFIRFDEQFF. As DNA, the CDR3 is TGTGCCAGCAGTTTTATCCGATTCGATGAGCAGTTCTTC.

The chain couples TRBV15 to TRBJ1-2, with TRBD1 matching 7 bases. The germline V gene has CDR1 LNHNV and CDR2 YYDKDF (reference sequence). The CDR3 is 18 residues long. Unmatched junction bases numbered 15, after V lost 3 bases and J lost 2 bases. The CDR3 loop is CATSRDPLRTGSNYGYTF. As DNA, the CDR3 is TGTGCCACCAGCAGGGACCCTTTAAGGACAGGATCAAACTATGGCTACACCTTC.

The J gene is TRBJ2-7, the V gene TRBV28; 10 bases match TRBD2. V dropped 7 bases and J dropped 1; count of bases not matched to a gene: 7. Germline values: CDR1 MDHEN, CDR2 SYDVKM. This CDR3 has 15 residues. For the CDR3, the DNA is TGTGCCAGCACCCTTGAGACTAGCGGGTCCTACGAGCAGTACTTC. Translation gives CASTLETSGSYEQYF.

This chain links TRBV6-6 with TRBJ1-1; D gene ambiguous. Trimming pared 2 bases from V and 5 bases from J, leaving 9 bases between. This CDR3 region has 13 residues. Germline CDR1 reads MNHNY; CDR2 reads SVGAGI (reference sequence). CDR3 DNA sequence: TGTGCCAGCAGTTACCTAGGAATAACTGAAGCTTTCTTT. As protein: CASSYLGITEAFF.

The rearrangement links TRBV7-3 to TRBJ1-1; a possible D gene is TRBD1 (6 bases). This CDR3 is built from 13 residues. Germline values: CDR1 SGHTA, CDR2 FQGTGA. V lost 5 bases and J 7 bases, leaving 14 bases between the germline ends. CDR3 DNA: TGTGCCAGCAGCCTACAGGGTGGGAATGAAGCTTTCTTT. Translated, it gives CASSLQGGNEAFF. The full variable domain, with the rest looked up from reference TRBV7-3 and TRBJ1-1, is GAGVSQTPSNKVTEKGKYVELRCDPISGHTALYWYRQSLGQGPEFLIYFQGTGAADDSGLPNDRFFAVRPEGSVSTLKIQRTERGDSAVYLCASSLQGGNEAFFGQGTRLTVV.

This sequence joins TRBV7-9 and TRBJ1-3; D uncertain. CDR1 and CDR2 (germline): SEHNR, FQNEAQ (reference sequence). The CDR3 loop spans 16 amino acids. The V and J ends lost 4 bases and 4 bases respectively, with 17 bases between them. CDR3 sequence (DNA): TGTGCCAGCAGCTCTCTTCATAAGGTAGTGGGAAACACCATATATTTT. Its translation is CASSSLHKVVGNTIYF.

The chain recombines TRBV2 with TRBJ2-5, with 9 bases aligning to TRBD1. Germline V gene data show CDR1 as SNHLY and CDR2 as FYNNEI. The junction had 5 bases not matched to a gene; V was cut back by 6 bases and J by 6 bases. The CDR3 length is 13 residues. The CDR3 region is CASSGTGQKTQYF. Written as DNA, the CDR3 is TGTGCCAGCAGCGGGACAGGGCAGAAGACCCAGTACTTC.